The 20 T cell receptor beta chains listed next were all sequenced from one sample in a study of T-cell memory formation after mild COVID-19. MiXCR was run by TCRdb on the 5' RACE reads, yielding one entry per CDR3 protein. The sample holds about 340,000 distinct CDR3 sequences, 10% to 15% seen once. The sample taken for sequencing was PBMCs or a T cell subset sorted from them (not recorded which). These receptors were obtained from a man between 18 and 29 years old who had mild COVID-19 (a few samples of this study predate the infection). Cell type and time point are not known.

The sample holds a few counts of this clonotype. The rearrangement joins TRBV5-4 to TRBJ2-7, with 10 positions matching TRBD2. Germline CDR1 SGHNT, CDR2 YYREEE (reference sequence). V lost 1 base and J lost 3; bases outside the gene matches: 4. This CDR3 comprises 15 residues. DNA for the CDR3: TGTGCCAGCAGCTTGTTAGCGGGGGGAGGCTACGAGCAGTACTTC. It translates to CASSLLAGGGYEQYF.

This clonotype was detected a few times. This rearrangement joins TRBV20-1 to TRBJ1-2; D perhaps matches TRBD1 (5 bases). The CDR3 has 15 amino acids. Germline values: CDR1 DFQATT, CDR2 SNEGSKA (reference sequence). V lost 6 bases, J lost 3 bases, and 20 bases lay in between. The CDR3 sequence is CSAPRFEEGYYGYTF. CDR3 DNA sequence: TGCAGTGCACCCCGCTTCGAAGAGGGGTACTATGGCTACACCTTC.

This clonotype was seen repeatedly, ten times or more. The chain joins TRBV10-3 to TRBJ2-4, with D unclear. The V end was cut by 2 bases, the J end by 8 bases, with 16 bases between. From germline, CDR1 is ENHRY and CDR2 SYGVKD. CDR3 size: 15 residues. CDR3 residues: CAISEDGPSADIQYF. CDR3 coding DNA: TGTGCCATCAGTGAGGACGGTCCGAGTGCGGACATTCAGTACTTC.

In this sample, this clonotype turned up a few times. The V gene is TRBV5-1, the J gene TRBJ2-1; weak D call: TRBD1 (6 bases). V was shortened by 4 bases and J by 2 bases, with 13 bases between the two germline ends. This CDR3 has 15 residues. Germline CDR1 reads SGHRS; CDR2 reads YFSETQ. CDR3 in amino acids: CASSPEDSPYNEQFF. The CDR3 DNA reads as TGCGCCAGCAGCCCCGAGGACAGTCCCTACAATGAGCAGTTCTTC.

This clonotype was observed a few times. The chain has TRBV12-3 or TRBV12-4 and TRBJ2-1; a weak D match, TRBD2 (7 bases). The V gene lost 8 bases and the J gene lost 2 bases, with 13 bases spanning the gap. The CDR3 consists of 14 residues. Written as DNA, the CDR3 is TGTGCCAGCTCTTTCGGGGGGCCCTACAATGAGCAGTTCTTC. It yields the protein CASSFGGPYNEQFF.

This sequence joins TRBV6-5 and TRBJ2-3, with D perhaps given as TRBD1 or TRBD2 (6 bases each). The CDR3 extends over 15 amino acids. Trimming removed 5 bases at V and 5 bases at J, with 17 bases between. From germline, CDR1 is MNHEY and CDR2 SVGAGI. CDR3 protein: CASSPIGGQGDTQYF. Written as DNA, the CDR3 is TGTGCCAGCAGTCCAATCGGGGGCCAGGGAGATACGCAGTATTTT.

CDR3 protein: CSARVGLAGGSTDTQYF. The CDR3 coding sequence is TGCAGTGCTAGAGTGGGACTAGCGGGGGGGAGCACAGATACGCAGTATTTT. The gene calls are TRBV20-1 and TRBJ2-3, with TRBD2 identical over 16 bases. J gave up 0 bases and V 1 base, and 1 base lay outside the gene matches. This CDR3 comprises 17 residues. Germline V gene data show CDR1 as DFQATT and CDR2 as SNEGSKA (reference sequence).

This clonotype has a handful of counts. CDR3 nucleotide sequence: TGTGCCAGCAGGGGTGACAGGGAATACGAGCAGTACGTC. This translates into CASRGDREYEQYV. The chain couples TRBV2 to TRBJ2-7; 7 nucleotides agree with TRBD1. V was pared by 6 bases and J by 4 bases, with 6 bases of the junction left unmatched. The CDR3 length is 13 residues. Germline assignment: CDR1 SNHLY and CDR2 FYNNEI.

There are many counts of this clonotype. This rearrangement joins TRBV5-5 to TRBJ2-7, with D unclear. The CDR3 extends over 12 amino acids. Germline CDR1 reads SGHKS; CDR2 reads YYEKEE (reference sequence). V was clipped by 5 bases and J by 1 base, with 7 bases between them. CDR3 region: CASRGSSYEQYF. CDR3 in DNA: TGTGCCAGCAGGGGTTCTTCCTACGAGCAGTACTTC.

The chain joins TRBV5-5 to TRBJ1-5; D not certain. In germline, CDR1 is SGHKS, CDR2 YYEKEE (reference sequence). The CDR3 covers 15 residues. Trimming took 0 bases from V and 0 from J, leaving 7 bases between them. The CDR3 sequence: CASSLDFYSNQPQHF. In nucleotides, the CDR3 is TGTGCCAGCAGCTTGGACTTTTATAGCAATCAGCCCCAGCATTTT.

This clonotype came up a few times. The chain recombines TRBV6-5 with TRBJ2-5, with TRBD1 matching 9 bases. There are 14 residues in the CDR3. Trimming took 0 bases from V and 6 from J; bases not matched to a gene: 2. Germline-derived CDR1 and CDR2 are MNHEY and SVGAGI. The CDR3 spells CASSYSTGGKTQYF. CDR3 in DNA: TGTGCCAGCAGTTACTCGACAGGGGGAAAGACCCAGTACTTC.

The chain recombines TRBV7-9 with TRBJ2-6; 10 nucleotides match TRBD1. The CDR3 contains 19 residues. Germline-derived CDR1 and CDR2 are SEHNR and FQNEAQ (reference sequence). With V trimmed by 4 bases and J by 0 bases, 9 bases remained unmatched. CDR3 residues: CASSSGFRDRGSGANVLTF. The CDR3 nucleotides read TGTGCCAGCAGCTCAGGCTTTCGGGACAGGGGCTCTGGGGCCAACGTCCTGACTTTC. Together with reference TRBV7-9 and TRBJ2-6, the CDR3 gives the full variable domain: DTGVSQNPRHKITKRGQNVTFRCDPISEHNRLYWYRQTLGQGPEFLTYFQNEAQLEKSRLLSDRFSAERPKGSFSTLEIQRTEQGDSAMYLCASSSGFRDRGSGANVLTFGAGSRLTVL.

This clonotype occurred a few times. CDR3 in amino acids: CASSYRPGGLNTEAFF. CDR3 DNA sequence: TGTGCCAGCAGTTACCGCCCAGGGGGGCTGAACACTGAAGCTTTCTTT. The rearrangement joins TRBV6-2 or TRBV6-3 to TRBJ1-1, with 7 bases identical to TRBD1. Germline assignment: CDR1 MNHEY and CDR2 SVGEGT. This CDR3 region has 16 residues. V shed 2 bases, J shed 0 bases, and the junction held 6 bases outside the gene matches.

This clonotype was seen only a few times. The chain has TRBV5-1 and TRBJ2-5; D is ambiguous. V dropped 0 bases and J dropped 5 bases, with 8 bases sitting between them. Germline CDR1 and CDR2: SGHRS and YFSETQ. The CDR3 consists of 13 residues. CDR3 sequence reads: CASSLDWAETQYF. The DNA of the CDR3 is TGCGCCAGCAGCTTGGACTGGGCGGAGACCCAGTACTTC.

In its sample, this clonotype was seen a few times. The V call is TRBV28, the J call TRBJ2-7; D remains ambiguous. CDR1 and CDR2 (germline): MDHEN, SYDVKM. This CDR3 is built from 14 residues. V was shortened by 6 bases and J by 2 bases, with 14 bases between the two germline ends. The CDR3, as DNA: TGTGCCAGCAGACCCCCCGATAGTCCCTACGAGCAGTACGTC. This translates into CASRPPDSPYEQYV.

J is TRBJ2-1 and V is TRBV20-1, with 10 positions matching TRBD2. Per germline, CDR1 DFQATT and CDR2 SNEGSKA (reference sequence). The V segment lost 4 bases and the J segment 5 bases; nucleotides outside the gene matches: 5. CDR3 length: 14 amino acids. As DNA, the CDR3 is TGCAGTGCTACCCAGCGGGGGGGCCACAATGAGCAGTTCTTC. Translating gives CSATQRGGHNEQFF.

This clonotype was found a few times. This chain uses TRBV27 with TRBJ1-1, with a tentative D call TRBD1 (6 bases). Trimming left V 9 bases short and J 4 bases short, with 15 bases between. This CDR3 is built from 13 residues. The V gene's germline CDR1 is MNHEY and CDR2 SMNVEV (reference sequence). The CDR3 protein is CASKYRVGTEAFF. The CDR3 DNA follows: TGTGCCAGTAAATACAGGGTGGGCACTGAAGCTTTCTTT.

This clonotype has only a few counts. The DNA for the CDR3 is TGTGCCAGTAGTATAAGCCAGGTCCGGAGGCAGCCCCAGCATTTT. Its protein product is CASSISQVRRQPQHF. The rearrangement links TRBV19 to TRBJ1-5; D not certain. Trimming left V 2 bases short and J 7 bases short, with 15 bases between. The germline gives CDR1 LNHDA, CDR2 SQIVND (reference sequence). This CDR3 has 15 amino acids.

The V and J genes are TRBV2 and TRBJ2-7; possible D gene TRBD1, 6 bases. The CDR3 totals 12 residues. Germline loops: CDR1 SNHLY, CDR2 FYNNEI. Trimming stripped 6 bases from V and 4 bases from J, with 10 bases between. CDR3 sequence (DNA): TGTGCCAGCAGGGCCCAGGGGTACGAGCAGTACGTC. Protein sequence: CASRAQGYEQYV.

The V gene is TRBV6-6, the J gene TRBJ2-7; D might be TRBD2 (6 bases). The V and J ends lost 4 bases and 0 bases respectively, with 13 bases between them. Per germline, CDR1 MNHNY and CDR2 SVGAGI (reference sequence). This CDR3 is 15 amino acids long. The CDR3: CASSSPDGSSYEQYV. In nucleotides, the CDR3 is TGTGCCAGCAGTTCCCCGGACGGGAGCTCCTACGAGCAGTACGTC.